One and the same sample provided the 21 T cell receptor beta chains below, sequenced in a study of blood T cell repertoires in COVID-19. Sequenced by immunoSEQ multiplex PCR; TCRdb stores in-frame clones only, minus some. The table includes 90,000 to 150,000 clones, less than 85% detected once. Specimen: peripheral blood. These receptor sequences come from a man in his fifties with acute or convalescent COVID-19.

This clone was seen a single time. The chain has TRBV2 and TRBJ1-1; 11 bases fit TRBD1. Trimming took 4 bases from V and 5 from J; bases not matched to a gene: 3. Germline V gene lookup returns CDR1 SNHLY and CDR2 FYNNEI. The CDR3 is 14 amino acids. The CDR3 DNA is TGTGCCAGCAGTGGGGGACAGGGGGGAACTGAAGCTTTCTTT. As protein: CASSGGQGGTEAFF.

The gene calls are TRBV4-1 and TRBJ2-7, with 12 positions matching TRBD2. CDR1 is MGHRA, CDR2 YSYEKL, per germline. V was pared by 0 bases and J by 7 bases, with 16 bases of the junction left unmatched. The CDR3 has 19 residues. The CDR3 coding sequence is TGCGCCAGCAGCCAAGAGCCGAATACCCTAGCGGGAGGGCTAGTTGAGCAGTACTTC. Its translation: CASSQEPNTLAGGLVEQYF.

In this sample, this clone turned up once. The rearrangement links TRBV6-1 to TRBJ2-1, with a weak D call TRBD2 (5 bases). The V gene's germline CDR1 is MNHNS and CDR2 SASEGT. The length of the CDR3 is 13 residues. V gave up 2 bases and J gave up 8 bases, with 10 bases separating them. CDR3 residues: CASSEMDSDEQFF. The DNA for the CDR3 is TGTGCCAGCAGTGAAATGGACTCGGATGAGCAGTTCTTC.

The rearrangement joins TRBV5-1 to TRBJ2-5, with 9 bases matching TRBD1. The CDR3 runs to 14 residues. CDR1 is SGHRS, CDR2 YFSETQ, per germline. The V and J ends lost 3 bases and 0 bases, in that order; junction bases with no gene match: 0. CDR3 amino acids: CASSWTGDQETQYF. The CDR3 DNA reads TGCGCCAGCAGCTGGACAGGGGACCAAGAGACCCAGTACTTC. Variable domain in full (rest from reference TRBV5-1 and TRBJ2-5): KAGVTQTPRYLIKTRGQQVTLSCSPISGHRSVSWYQQTPGQGLQFLFEYFSETQRNKGNFPGRFSGRQFSNSRSEMNVSTLELGDSALYLCASSWTGDQETQYFGPGTRLLVL.

The chain couples TRBV4-1 to TRBJ2-2, with 8 bases lining up with TRBD1. Germline lookup yields CDR1 MGHRA and CDR2 YSYEKL. CDR3 size: 16 residues. Trimming cost V 4 bases and J 5 bases; bases outside gene matches: 9. In DNA, the CDR3 is TGCGCCAGCAGCCCGAGAGGGCAGGGGGCGACCGGGGAGCTGTTTTTT. Its protein is CASSPRGQGATGELFF.

The chain is built from TRBV19 and TRBJ1-4, with TRBD1 matching 7 bases. Per germline, CDR1 LNHDA and CDR2 SQIVND (reference sequence). Trimming took 8 bases from V and 0 from J; bases not matched to a gene: 6. CDR3 length equals 15 residues. The CDR3 DNA follows: TGTGCCAGTGGGGACAGCCTCCCAACTAATGAAAAACTGTTTTTT. Translating it yields CASGDSLPTNEKLFF. The full variable domain, completed using reference TRBV19 and TRBJ1-4, is DGGITQSPKYLFRKEGQNVTLSCEQNLNHDAMYWYRQDPGQGLRLIYYSQIVNDFQKGDIAEGYSVSREKKESFPLTVTSAQKNPTAFYLCASGDSLPTNEKLFFGSGTQLSVL.

The gene calls are TRBV28 and TRBJ1-5; D uncertain. The CDR3 has 12 residues. CDR1 and CDR2 (germline): MDHEN, SYDVKM. Trimming left V 6 bases short and J 3 bases short, with 6 bases between. CDR3: CASSGINQPQHF. DNA for the CDR3: TGTGCCAGCAGCGGGATCAATCAGCCCCAGCATTTT. The full variable domain, its missing parts supplied by reference TRBV28 and TRBJ1-5, is DVKVTQSSRYLVKRTGEKVFLECVQDMDHENMFWYRQDPGLGLRLIYFSYDVKMKEKGDIPEGYSVSREKKERFSLILESASTNQTSMYLCASSGINQPQHFGDGTRLSIL.

The rearrangement joins TRBV11-2 to TRBJ2-1; 13 bases are shared with TRBD2. Germline CDR1 and CDR2: SGHAT and FQNNGV. Trimming cost V 2 bases and J 9 bases; bases outside gene matches: 7. This CDR3 spans 16 amino acids. DNA for the CDR3: TGTGCCAGCAGCTTAATCACTAGCGGGAGGGCCGGTGAGCAGTTCTTC. Protein product: CASSLITSGRAGEQFF.

The V gene is TRBV29-1, the J gene TRBJ1-2; TRBD1 agrees at 7 bases. Germline V gene data show CDR1 as SQVTM and CDR2 as ANQGSEA. V lost 6 bases to trimming and J lost 4 bases; unmatched junction nucleotides: 8. The CDR3 contains 13 residues. The CDR3 sequence: CSVMTGMGYGYTF. In nucleotides, the CDR3 is TGCAGCGTGATGACAGGGATGGGCTATGGCTACACCTTC.

A remark on this clone: Other DNA sequences in this specimen translate into the identical CDR3. The chain joins TRBV5-1 to TRBJ1-5, with D possibly TRBD1 on 6 matching bases. Trimming stripped 2 bases from V and 5 bases from J, with 11 bases between. This CDR3 is 14 amino acids long. Germline CDR1 reads SGHRS; CDR2 reads YFSETQ. The CDR3 DNA is TGCGCCAGCAGCTTTGGAGGGGGGGATCAGCCCCAGCATTTT. Amino acid sequence: CASSFGGGDQPQHF.

V gene TRBV5-6 combines with J gene TRBJ2-1; a weak D match, TRBD2 (5 bases). Germline lookup yields CDR1 SGHDT and CDR2 YYEEEE. The CDR3 runs to 15 residues. Trimming removed 2 bases from V and 2 bases from J, with 11 bases in between. The CDR3 nucleotides are TGTGCCAGCAGCTTAGTTACTAGGCCCTACAATGAGCAGTTCTTC. Protein sequence: CASSLVTRPYNEQFF.

The genes are TRBV30 and TRBJ1-5; possible D gene TRBD1, 6 bases. The V and J ends lost 3 bases and 5 bases respectively, with 11 bases between them. The germline gives CDR1 GTSNPN, CDR2 SVGIG (reference sequence). This CDR3 comprises 13 residues. Written as DNA, the CDR3 is TGTGCCTGGAGCGACCGACAGGATCAGCCCCAGCATTTT. It translates to CAWSDRQDQPQHF.

The J gene is TRBJ2-7, the V gene TRBV19; 10 bases fit TRBD2. The CDR3 covers 16 residues. J lost 0 bases, V lost 4 bases, and 6 bases had no gene match. Germline values: CDR1 LNHDA, CDR2 SQIVND (reference sequence). The CDR3, as DNA: TGTGCCAGTAGTAGGTCGCTAGCGGGGGCCTCCTACGAGCAGTACTTC. It is translated as CASSRSLAGASYEQYF.

The rearrangement uses TRBV5-4 and TRBJ1-3, with 7 bases matching TRBD1. The germline gives CDR1 SGHNT, CDR2 YYREEE (reference sequence). Trimming removed 4 bases from V and 2 bases from J; junction bases left unmatched: 9. The CDR3 extends over 16 amino acids. In nucleotides, the CDR3 is TGTGCCAGCAGCCTAAAGACAGGGTCAACTGGAAACACCATATATTTT. Its translation is CASSLKTGSTGNTIYF.

The chain's CDR3 is CASSEGGGSTYTDTQYF. CDR3 in DNA: TGTGCCAGCAGTGAAGGGGGCGGGAGCACTTACACAGATACGCAGTATTTT. The rearrangement uses TRBV6-1 and TRBJ2-3, with 7 bases fitting TRBD2. Trimming took 1 base from V and 2 from J; bases not matched to a gene: 9. Germline CDR1 reads MNHNS; CDR2 reads SASEGT. The CDR3 loop spans 17 amino acids.

The V gene is TRBV28, the J gene TRBJ2-2; the D is unclear. V dropped 5 bases and J dropped 1 base, with 8 bases sitting between them. Germline V CDR1 and CDR2: MDHEN, SYDVKM. This CDR3 comprises 14 residues. The CDR3 sequence is CASSQALNTGELFF. The CDR3, as DNA: TGTGCCAGCAGTCAAGCGTTGAACACCGGGGAGCTGTTTTTT.

The rearrangement uses TRBV28 and TRBJ2-5; D is unclear. Trimming stripped 8 bases from V and 3 bases from J, with 4 bases between. Germline CDR1 reads MDHEN; CDR2 reads SYDVKM. This CDR3 is 10 amino acids long. DNA of the CDR3: TGTGCCAGCCAAAAAGAGACCCAGTACTTC. This translates into CASQKETQYF.

This rearrangement joins TRBV5-5 to TRBJ1-2, with 10 positions matching TRBD1. The V gene end was trimmed by 4 bases and the J gene end by 5 bases; junction bases not matched to a gene: 8. The CDR3 has 15 amino acids. Germline V gene lookup returns CDR1 SGHKS and CDR2 YYEKEE (reference sequence). CDR3 residues: CASSPSTGGLYGYTF. CDR3 nucleotide sequence: TGTGCCAGCAGCCCCTCGACAGGGGGCCTATATGGCTACACCTTC. The full variable domain, in which reference TRBV5-5 and TRBJ1-2 provide the parts outside the CDR3, is DAGVTQSPTHLIKTRGQQVTLRCSPISGHKSVSWYQQVLGQGPQFIFQYYEKEERGRGNFPDRFSARQFPNYSSELNVNALLLGDSALYLCASSPSTGGLYGYTFGSGTRLTVV.

The V gene is TRBV10-2, the J gene TRBJ2-6; 7 positions agree with TRBD2. The germline CDR1 and CDR2 sequences are WSHSY and SAAADI. With V trimmed by 3 bases and J by 4 bases, 0 bases remained unmatched. The CDR3 covers 14 residues. The DNA for the CDR3 is TGCGCCAGCAGTGAAGCGGGGGGGGCCAACGTCCTGACTTTC. Residues: CASSEAGGANVLTF.

The V and J genes are TRBV19 and TRBJ2-7; TRBD2 matches at 9 bases. The CDR3 runs 15 residues. Germline CDR1 is LNHDA and CDR2 is SQIVND (reference sequence). The J segment lost 6 bases and the V segment lost 7 bases, leaving 13 bases of the junction unmatched. CDR3 DNA: TGTGCCAGTATCGGCGGCGCGGGAGGGCAGGGCGAGCAGTACTTC. Translation: CASIGGAGGQGEQYF.

The chain uses TRBV18 and TRBJ1-2, with TRBD1 identical over 7 bases. Germline loops: CDR1 KGHSH, CDR2 LQKENI. The junction had 5 bases not matched to a gene; V was cut back by 0 bases and J by 4 bases. This CDR3 is built from 15 residues. CDR3 DNA sequence: TGTGCCAGCTCACCACCCGGGGACAGATTCTATGGCTACACCTTC. It yields the protein CASSPPGDRFYGYTF.